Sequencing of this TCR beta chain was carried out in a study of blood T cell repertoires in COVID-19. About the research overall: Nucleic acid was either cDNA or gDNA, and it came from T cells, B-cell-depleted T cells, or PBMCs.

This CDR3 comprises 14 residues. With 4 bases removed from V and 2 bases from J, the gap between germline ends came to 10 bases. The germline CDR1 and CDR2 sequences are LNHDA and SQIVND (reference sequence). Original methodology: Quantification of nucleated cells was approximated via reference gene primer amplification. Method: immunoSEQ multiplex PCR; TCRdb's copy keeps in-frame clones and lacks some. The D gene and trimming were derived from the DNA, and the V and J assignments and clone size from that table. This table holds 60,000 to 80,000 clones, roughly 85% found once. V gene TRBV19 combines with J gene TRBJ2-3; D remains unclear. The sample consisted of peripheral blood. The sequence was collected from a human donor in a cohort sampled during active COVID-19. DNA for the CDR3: TGTGCCAGTAGTAGCGACTTAGACACAGATACGCAGTATTTT. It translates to CASSSDLDTDTQYF. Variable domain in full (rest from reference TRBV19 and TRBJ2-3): DGGITQSPKYLFRKEGQNVTLSCEQNLNHDAMYWYRQDPGQGLRLIYYSQIVNDFQKGDIAEGYSVSREKKESFPLTVTSAQKNPTAFYLCASSSDLDTDTQYFGPGTRLTVL.